Shown below are 7 T cell receptor beta chains from a single sample sequenced in a study of shared clonotypes between healthy human individuals. The method was immunoSEQ multiplex PCR; TCRdb's version includes in-frame clones alone and lacks a portion of them. This sample has millions of clones, with around nine tenths found just once. Material for sequencing was naive CD4+ T cells sorted from blood. Subset described: CD45RA+ positively selected. All receptors derive from a man in his late teens or twenties in good health.

This chain uses TRBV6-5 with TRBJ2-7, with D possibly matching TRBD1 (6 bases). CDR1 is MNHEY, CDR2 SVGAGI, per germline. Trimming left V 0 bases short and J 4 bases short, with 16 bases between. The CDR3 has 16 residues. The DNA of the CDR3 is TGTGCCAGCAGTTACTCTTATCGGACAGATCTTTACGAGCAGTACTTC. It translates to CASSYSYRTDLYEQYF.

The chain links TRBV5-1 to TRBJ2-5; TRBD2 might be the D (5 bases). CDR1 is SGHRS and CDR2 is YFSETQ in the germline V gene. With 3 bases removed from V and 4 bases from J, the gap between germline ends came to 13 bases. CDR3 size: 14 residues. As DNA, the CDR3 is TGCGCCAGCAGCTCCAGCCGGGGTGGAGAGACCCAGTACTTC. Protein sequence: CASSSSRGGETQYF.

The chain carries TRBV2 and TRBJ2-5; the D is unclear. The CDR3 is 16 residues long. CDR1 and CDR2 from the germline V gene are SNHLY and FYNNEI. Trimming left V 5 bases short and J 2 bases short, with 18 bases between. In nucleotides, the CDR3 is TGTGCCAGCAGTTACCAAAGACTCGATCGACAAGAGACCCAGTACTTC. Its protein product is CASSYQRLDRQETQYF.

This rearrangement joins TRBV5-4 to TRBJ1-1; 7 nucleotides agree with TRBD1. CDR3 length equals 18 residues. Germline trimming cut 4 bases from V and 0 bases from J; bases unmatched to any gene: 15. Germline CDR1 is SGHNT and CDR2 is YYREEE (reference sequence). This chain's CDR3 is CASSTHGRGGKMNTEAFF. DNA for the CDR3: TGTGCCAGCAGCACCCACGGCAGGGGGGGGAAGATGAACACTGAAGCTTTCTTT.

This chain uses TRBV27 with TRBJ1-6; weak D call: TRBD1 (5 bases). Trimming stripped 6 bases from V and 0 bases from J, with 15 bases between. CDR1 is MNHEY, CDR2 SMNVEV, per germline (reference sequence). The CDR3 length is 17 residues. The CDR3 DNA reads TGTGCCAGCAGACTGTGGCGAGACAGCTCCTATAATTCACCCCTCCACTTT. It specifies CASRLWRDSSYNSPLHF.

V and J are TRBV11-1 and TRBJ1-1; 7 nucleotides line up with TRBD1. CDR3 length: 15 residues. After removal of 5 bases from V and 0 bases from J, the junction contained 6 bases not matched to a gene. In germline, CDR1 is SGHAT, CDR2 FQDESV (reference sequence). The DNA of the CDR3 is TGTGCCAGCAGCCCTACCAGGGGGTTGAACACTGAAGCTTTCTTT. Protein: CASSPTRGLNTEAFF.

V and J are TRBV10-1 and TRBJ2-5, with D perhaps matching TRBD2 (5 bases). The CDR3 has 14 residues. The germline V gene encodes CDR1 WNHNN and CDR2 SYGVQD (reference sequence). Trimming cost V 4 bases and J 4 bases, with 13 bases left between them. CDR3 in DNA: TGCGCCAGCAGTGGAGGGAAGGCAGGAGAGACCCAGTACTTC. It specifies CASSGGKAGETQYF.